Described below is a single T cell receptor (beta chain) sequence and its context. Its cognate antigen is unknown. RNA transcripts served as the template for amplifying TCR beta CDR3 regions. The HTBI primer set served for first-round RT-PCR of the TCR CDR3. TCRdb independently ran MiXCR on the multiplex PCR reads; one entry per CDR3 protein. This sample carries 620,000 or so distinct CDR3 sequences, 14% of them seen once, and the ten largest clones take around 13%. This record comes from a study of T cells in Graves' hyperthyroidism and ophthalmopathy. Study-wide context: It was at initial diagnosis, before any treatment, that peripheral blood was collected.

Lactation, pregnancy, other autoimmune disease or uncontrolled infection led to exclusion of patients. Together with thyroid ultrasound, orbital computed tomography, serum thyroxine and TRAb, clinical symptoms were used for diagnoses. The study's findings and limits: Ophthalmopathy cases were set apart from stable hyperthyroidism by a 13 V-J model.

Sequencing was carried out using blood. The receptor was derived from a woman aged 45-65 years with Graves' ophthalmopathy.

As DNA, the CDR3 is TGCAGCGGACTGACAGGGAGCTATGGCTACACCTTC. It is translated as CSGLTGSYGYTF. The chain uses TRBV29-1 and TRBJ1-2; 7 bases agree with TRBD1. The CDR3 is 12 residues long. V trimming: 7 bases; J trimming: 4 bases; junction bases outside the gene matches: 6. The germline V gene encodes CDR1 SQVTM and CDR2 ANQGSEA.